The 17 T cell receptor beta chains below all came from one sample that was sequenced in a study of glioma-infiltrating T cells. The iRepertoire nested amplicon-rescue multiplex PCR amplified TCR alpha and beta CDR3s from RNA. TCRdb called the multiplex PCR reads again in MiXCR, with one record for every CDR3 protein. Here the sample spans approximately 190,000 distinct CDR3 sequences, 32% being singletons. Material: glioma tissue, nonneoplastic brain tissue, or PBMCs (not recorded which). The receptor source for this set is a human donor with low-grade glioma or glioblastoma, undergoing nonglioma brain surgery, or in good health (not recorded which).

CDR3 nucleotides: TGTGCCAGCAGTGGACTAGCGGTAGGGCCAGGTATCACAGATACGCAGTATTTT. This translates into CASSGLAVGPGITDTQYF. The chain combines TRBV25-1 with TRBJ2-3; 9 bases agree with TRBD2. The CDR3 has 18 amino acids. Germline CDR1 MGHDK, CDR2 SYGVNS. Trimming at V came to 4 bases and at J to 2 bases, leaving 13 bases not matched to a gene.

The gene calls are TRBV7-8 and TRBJ1-5; 8 bases fit TRBD1. This CDR3 comprises 16 residues. Trimming cost V 5 bases and J 0 bases; bases outside gene matches: 6. Germline CDR1 reads SGHVS; CDR2 reads FQNEAQ. The CDR3 protein is CASSPQGAYSNQPQHF. The CDR3 region has the DNA TGTGCCAGCAGCCCCCAGGGGGCCTATAGCAATCAGCCCCAGCATTTT.

With regard to this clonotype: It may be a read error: a sequence one base away is much more abundant. It is likely a read error, because the conserved phenylalanine at the end of the CDR3 is missing. This chain connects TRBV6-5 to TRBJ2-1, with TRBD2 as a possible D gene (6 bases). The CDR3 totals 13 residues. Germline-derived CDR1 and CDR2 are MNHEY and SVGAGI. V was clipped by 2 bases and J by 5 bases, with 7 bases between them. This CDR3 is CASSYGGNNEQFL. The CDR3 bases are TGTGCCAGCAGTTACGGGGGGAACAATGAGCAGTTCCTC.

Regarding this clonotype: A read error may explain this, as a much larger clone is one base away. The chain uses TRBV7-2 and TRBJ2-3; the match to TRBD2 covers 7 bases. The CDR3 runs to 16 residues. V shed 4 bases, J shed 4 bases, and the junction held 11 bases outside the gene matches. Germline values: CDR1 SGHTA, CDR2 FQGNSA. Here the CDR3 DNA reads TGTGCCAGCAGCTCCACGGGACTAACTCCCCCAGATACGCAGTATTTT. Translated, it gives CASSSTGLTPPDTQYF.

At least ten counts were recorded for this clonotype. J is TRBJ2-7 and V is TRBV6-5; D possibly corresponds to TRBD1 (5 bases). This CDR3 is built from 13 residues. V dropped 0 bases and J dropped 5 bases, with 8 bases sitting between them. The germline V gene has CDR1 MNHEY and CDR2 SVGAGI. This CDR3 is CASSYSPRDEQYF. In DNA, the CDR3 is TGTGCCAGCAGTTACTCCCCCAGGGACGAGCAGTACTTC.

The V call is TRBV4-1, the J call TRBJ2-7; maybe TRBD1 (6 bases). This CDR3 is built from 14 residues. The V and J ends lost 0 bases and 10 bases respectively, with 16 bases between them. The germline CDR1 and CDR2 sequences are MGHRA and YSYEKL. The CDR3 protein is CASSQEWARGDQYF. CDR3 in DNA: TGCGCCAGCAGCCAAGAATGGGCCAGGGGCGATCAGTACTTC.

This clonotype was observed at least ten times. The V gene is TRBV7-2, the J gene TRBJ2-3, with 9 bases fitting TRBD1. V trimming: 10 bases; J trimming: 3 bases; junction bases outside the gene matches: 14. The CDR3 is 16 amino acids. The germline CDR1 and CDR2 sequences are SGHTA and FQGNSA. The DNA for the CDR3 is TGTGCCACGTCACTTTTCGGGACAGGGCCGACAGATACGCAGTATTTT. Protein sequence: CATSLFGTGPTDTQYF.

This clonotype was observed at least ten times. The CDR3 is CASRSMSINEKLFF. The CDR3 DNA sequence: TGTGCCAGCAGGAGCATGTCGATTAATGAAAAACTGTTTTTT. The chain joins TRBV27 to TRBJ1-4, with D unresolved. The V end lost 6 bases, the J end lost 4 bases, and 12 bases lay between the germline ends. This CDR3 spans 14 amino acids. Germline V CDR1 and CDR2: MNHEY, SMNVEV (reference sequence).

This clonotype was picked up one time. V and J are TRBV19 and TRBJ2-3; 12 bases are a match to TRBD2. CDR3 length: 17 amino acids. Germline V gene data show CDR1 as LNHDA and CDR2 as SQIVND (reference sequence). V gave up 4 bases and J gave up 4 bases; unmatched junction bases: 9. The CDR3 reads CASSRPGLAGPSDTQYF. CDR3 DNA sequence: TGTGCCAGTAGTAGGCCTGGACTAGCGGGACCGTCAGATACGCAGTATTTT.

This clonotype showed up just once. A much larger clone is a single base away; this may be a read error. The V and J genes are TRBV4-1 and TRBJ2-7; 7 bases fit TRBD1. With 5 bases clipped from V and 0 bases from J, the junction kept 7 bases outside the gene matches. CDR3 length: 15 residues. Germline lookup yields CDR1 MGHRA and CDR2 YSYEKL. The CDR3 loop is CASSARDRSSYEQYF. The CDR3 DNA follows: TGCGCCAGCAGCGCCCGGGACAGAAGCTCCTACGAGCAGTACTTC.

This clonotype has ten or more counts. This chain uses TRBV2 with TRBJ2-7; 7 positions match TRBD2. With V trimmed by 2 bases and J by 3 bases, 7 bases remained unmatched. The CDR3 has 15 amino acids. Germline CDR1 and CDR2: SNHLY and FYNNEI. DNA for the CDR3: TGTGCCAGCAGTGAACTAGCGGCAGATCTCTACGAGCAGTACTTC. It is translated as CASSELAADLYEQYF.

V usage is TRBV9 and J usage is TRBJ2-7, with D possibly TRBD2 on 5 matching bases. This CDR3 has 15 residues. From germline, CDR1 is SGDLS and CDR2 YYNGEE. The V end lost 4 bases, the J end lost 4 bases, and 18 bases lay between the germline ends. The CDR3 spells CASSTGLRAAYEQYF. The CDR3 DNA reads TGTGCCAGCAGCACCGGACTCCGCGCGGCATACGAGCAGTACTTC.

This clonotype was counted between two and nine times. V gene TRBV7-9 combines with J gene TRBJ1-4; D not resolved. Trimming left V 5 bases short and J 7 bases short, with 11 bases between. There are 13 residues in the CDR3. Per the germline V gene, CDR1 is SEHNR and CDR2 is FQNEAQ (reference sequence). CDR3 loop: CASSPFLGEKLFF. The CDR3 DNA follows: TGTGCCAGCAGCCCTTTCTTGGGTGAAAAACTGTTTTTT.

J is TRBJ2-7 and V is TRBV3-1; 10 bases match TRBD2. The CDR3 totals 15 residues. V lost 4 bases to trimming and J lost 7 bases; unmatched junction nucleotides: 10. CDR1 is LGHDT and CDR2 is YNNKEL in the germline V gene (reference sequence). CDR3 coding DNA: TGTGCCAGCAGCCTCCGGGCTAGCGGGAGTGAAGAGCAGTACTTC. Protein: CASSLRASGSEEQYF.

This clonotype was seen repeatedly, ten times or more. This chain joins TRBV27 and TRBJ1-1; D possibly corresponds to TRBD1 (5 bases). The CDR3 covers 15 residues. CDR1 MNHEY and CDR2 SMNVEV come from the germline V gene (reference sequence). The V end lost 4 bases, the J end lost 9 bases, and 21 bases lay between the germline ends. The CDR3 spells CASSSTGTQMGKAFF. The CDR3 coding sequence is TGTGCCAGCAGTTCTACCGGGACCCAGATGGGGAAAGCTTTCTTT.

This clonotype has a count of ten or more. The chain couples TRBV6-1 to TRBJ2-4; a weak D match, TRBD2 (6 bases). The V gene's germline CDR1 is MNHNS and CDR2 SASEGT. Trimming shortened V by 4 bases and J by 9 bases, and 10 bases separated the two germline ends. The CDR3 has 12 amino acids. DNA of the CDR3: TGTGCCAGCAGTGCGTCCGGGGGCATTCAGTACTTC. Translated: CASSASGGIQYF.

This clonotype was detected ten times or more. V is TRBV2 and J is TRBJ2-7; TRBD1 matches at 9 bases. Germline V gene data show CDR1 as SNHLY and CDR2 as FYNNEI. With 2 bases clipped from V and 7 bases from J, the junction kept 6 bases outside the gene matches. This CDR3 has 14 amino acids. CDR3 region: CASSEYGTGYEQYF. CDR3 nucleotides: TGTGCCAGCAGTGAATACGGGACAGGGTATGAGCAGTACTTC.